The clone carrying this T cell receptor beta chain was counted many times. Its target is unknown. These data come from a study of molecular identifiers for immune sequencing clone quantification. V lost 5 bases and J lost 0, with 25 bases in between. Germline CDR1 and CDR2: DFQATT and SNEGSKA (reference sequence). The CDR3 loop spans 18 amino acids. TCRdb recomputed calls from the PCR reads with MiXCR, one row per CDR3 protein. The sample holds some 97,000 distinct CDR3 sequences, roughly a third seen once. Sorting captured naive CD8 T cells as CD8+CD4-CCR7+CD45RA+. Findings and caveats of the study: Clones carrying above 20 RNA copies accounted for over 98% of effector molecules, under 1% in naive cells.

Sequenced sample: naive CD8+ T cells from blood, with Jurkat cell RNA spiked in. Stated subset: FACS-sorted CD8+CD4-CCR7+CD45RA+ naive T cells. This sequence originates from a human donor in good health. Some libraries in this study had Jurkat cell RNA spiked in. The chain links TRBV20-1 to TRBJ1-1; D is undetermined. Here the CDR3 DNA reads TGCAGTGCTTCTTCGACTAGCCCAACCACGCTTATGAACACTGAAGCTTTCTTT. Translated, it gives CSASSTSPTTLMNTEAFF.